Shown below are 17 T cell receptor beta chains from a single sample sequenced in a study of blood T cell repertoires in COVID-19. Repertoires were generated with immunoSEQ multiplex PCR, while TCRdb's copy carries only in-frame clones and drops some. Seen here are approximately 210,000 clones, around 86% observed once, and the top ten hold more than 9%. Source material: peripheral blood. The receptors were sampled from a middle-aged man with COVID-19, enrolled during active disease.

J is TRBJ2-2 and V is TRBV7-9; D might be TRBD1 (5 bases). The V gene's germline CDR1 is SEHNR and CDR2 FQNEAQ (reference sequence). The V gene lost 1 base and the J gene lost 10 bases, with 10 bases spanning the gap. This CDR3 is built from 13 residues. CDR3 region: CASSLDSGLELFF. The DNA for the CDR3 is TGTGCCAGCAGCTTAGATTCAGGGTTGGAGCTGTTTTTT.

The chain has TRBV11-1 and TRBJ2-3, with 9 bases lining up with TRBD2. The CDR3 runs 15 residues. J lost 3 bases, V lost 5 bases, and 6 bases had no gene match. Germline V CDR1 and CDR2: SGHAT, FQDESV (reference sequence). CDR3: CASSKFSGGTDTQYF. In DNA, the CDR3 is TGTGCCAGCAGCAAATTTAGCGGGGGAACAGATACGCAGTATTTT.

This clone has a single count. The chain combines TRBV29-1 with TRBJ1-2; D possibly corresponds to TRBD1 (6 bases). Trimming took 7 bases from V and 2 from J, leaving 17 bases between them. The CDR3 is made up of 14 amino acids. From germline, CDR1 is SQVTM and CDR2 ANQGSEA. The CDR3 region has the DNA TGCAGCGCTACCGGGACACCAACGAACTATGGCTACACCTTC. This sequence encodes CSATGTPTNYGYTF.

This clone was seen a single time. The chain uses TRBV5-6 and TRBJ1-2; possible D gene TRBD1, 5 bases. V dropped 4 bases and J dropped 0 bases, with 19 bases sitting between them. CDR1 SGHDT and CDR2 YYEEEE come from the germline V gene. This CDR3 comprises 17 residues. The CDR3 bases are TGTGCCAGCAGCCTAACTTCGGGGGGAACCACTAACTATGGCTACACCTTC. Translating it yields CASSLTSGGTTNYGYTF.

The chain links TRBV3-1 (or the pseudogene TRBV3-2) to TRBJ1-5, with no clear D. CDR1 and CDR2 (germline): LGHDT, YNNKEL (reference sequence). The ends were cut back, 0 bases at V and 6 bases at J, with 6 bases in the middle. There are 13 residues in the CDR3. CDR3 sequence (DNA): TGTGCCAGCAGCCAAGACACGGGTCAGCCCCAGCATTTT. This translates into CASSQDTGQPQHF.

The chain carries TRBV3-1 (or the pseudogene TRBV3-2) and TRBJ1-2; perhaps TRBD1 as D (6 bases). Germline CDR1 and CDR2: LGHDT and YNNKEL (reference sequence). The CDR3 is 17 residues long. Deletions cut 0 bases from V and 5 bases from J, with 19 bases between. In DNA, the CDR3 is TGTGCCAGCAGCCAAGATCCCGGACAGTGGGAATTATATGGCTACACCTTC. This gives the protein CASSQDPGQWELYGYTF.

This clone is a singleton in its sample. This chain connects TRBV6-5 to TRBJ2-3; a weak D match, TRBD1 (5 bases). The CDR3 covers 15 residues. Between the trimmed V and J ends, which lost 5 bases and 3 bases, there was a span of 15 bases. CDR1 and CDR2 from the germline V gene are MNHEY and SVGAGI. The CDR3 protein is CASSLMRSGTDTQYF. The CDR3 bases are TGTGCCAGCAGTCTTATGCGTTCAGGGACAGATACGCAGTATTTT.

This clone has ten or more counts. The chain has TRBV7-9 and TRBJ2-1; D is uncertain. Trimming left V 5 bases short and J 2 bases short, with 19 bases between. In germline, CDR1 is SEHNR, CDR2 FQNEAQ (reference sequence). The CDR3 has 17 amino acids. This CDR3 reads CASSPIPPVGPYNEQFF. The CDR3 region has the DNA TGTGCCAGCAGCCCGATACCGCCAGTGGGCCCCTACAATGAGCAGTTCTTC.

The genes are TRBV19 and TRBJ1-1; 9 bases align to TRBD1. The CDR3 consists of 15 residues. From germline, CDR1 is LNHDA and CDR2 SQIVND (reference sequence). V gave up 6 bases and J gave up 2 bases; unmatched junction bases: 7. This chain's CDR3 is CASSQGTGTNTEAFF. CDR3 bases: TGTGCCAGTAGCCAAGGGACAGGGACCAACACTGAAGCTTTCTTT.

The rearrangement uses TRBV11-2 and TRBJ2-3; 7 nucleotides line up with TRBD2. V dropped 5 bases and J dropped 0; count of bases not matched to a gene: 5. The germline gives CDR1 SGHAT, CDR2 FQNNGV. The CDR3 consists of 15 residues. The chain's CDR3 is CASSLQRGSTDTQYF. The DNA for the CDR3 is TGTGCCAGCAGCCTCCAGCGGGGTAGCACAGATACGCAGTATTTT.

The V and J genes are TRBV27 and TRBJ2-2, with D perhaps matching TRBD2 (5 bases). CDR1 MNHEY and CDR2 SMNVEV come from the germline V gene (reference sequence). The V end lost 4 bases, the J end lost 3 bases, and 6 bases lay between the germline ends. This CDR3 has 13 residues. Here the CDR3 DNA reads TGTGCCAGCAGTTCGGAGGACACCGGGGAGCTGTTTTTT. It encodes CASSSEDTGELFF.

The CDR3 DNA follows: TGTGCCAGCAGCTTGGTGGGGGCCCTTGGCTACACCTTC. Amino acid sequence: CASSLVGALGYTF. The rearrangement joins TRBV5-4 to TRBJ1-2, with a possible D match to TRBD1 (6 bases). The V end lost 0 bases, the J end lost 7 bases, and 10 bases lay between the germline ends. The CDR3 has 13 residues. Looked up from germline, CDR1 is SGHNT and CDR2 is YYREEE (reference sequence).

The chain couples TRBV9 to TRBJ2-1, with TRBD2 matching 11 bases. Trimming took 4 bases from V and 7 from J; bases not matched to a gene: 7. CDR1 and CDR2 from the germline V gene are SGDLS and YYNGEE. This CDR3 has 15 residues. The CDR3 sequence: CASSTSGSKGNEQFF. For the CDR3, the DNA is TGTGCCAGCAGCACTAGCGGGAGCAAGGGGAATGAGCAGTTCTTC.

This clone showed up just once. CDR3 residues: CASSELPSGSSYNEQFF. As DNA, the CDR3 is TGTGCCAGCAGTGAATTACCTAGCGGGAGCTCCTACAATGAGCAGTTCTTC. V gene TRBV2 combines with J gene TRBJ2-1; TRBD2 matches 10 bases. The CDR3 extends over 17 amino acids. V was clipped by 2 bases and J by 0 bases; unmatched bases: 4. CDR1 and CDR2 (germline): SNHLY, FYNNEI.

V usage is TRBV7-3 and J usage is TRBJ1-1; 8 bases fit TRBD1. Germline V gene lookup returns CDR1 SGHTA and CDR2 FQGTGA. The CDR3 covers 17 residues. Trimming at V came to 5 bases and at J to 4 bases, leaving 15 bases not matched to a gene. CDR3 loop: CASSQGVQGARGTEAFF. The CDR3 DNA sequence: TGTGCCAGCAGCCAAGGGGTTCAGGGGGCGAGGGGCACTGAAGCTTTCTTT.

V and J are TRBV9 and TRBJ2-2; the match to TRBD2 covers 8 bases. J gave up 5 bases and V 0 bases, and 9 bases lay outside the gene matches. CDR1 and CDR2 from the germline V gene are SGDLS and YYNGEE. This CDR3 has 17 amino acids. CDR3 protein: CASSVGSGLVGTGELFF. In nucleotides, the CDR3 is TGTGCCAGCAGCGTAGGATCGGGACTAGTCGGGACCGGGGAGCTGTTTTTT. The whole variable domain, filled in from reference TRBV9 and TRBJ2-2, reads DSGVTQTPKHLITATGQRVTLRCSPRSGDLSVYWYQQSLDQGLQFLIQYYNGEERAKGNILERFSAQQFPDLHSELNLSSLELGDSALYFCASSVGSGLVGTGELFFGEGSRLTVL.

Here the CDR3 DNA reads TGTGCCAGCTCACCGGGGGGGAATAGTTTTATGGGCACTGAAGCTTTCTTT. It translates to CASSPGGNSFMGTEAFF. This chain connects TRBV18 to TRBJ1-1, with D possibly being TRBD1 (5 bases). This CDR3 region has 17 residues. Germline V gene lookup returns CDR1 KGHSH and CDR2 LQKENI. V gave up 3 bases and J gave up 4 bases, with 21 bases separating them. The full variable domain, its missing parts supplied by reference TRBV18 and TRBJ1-1, is NAGVMQNPRHLVRRRGQEARLRCSPMKGHSHVYWYRQLPEEGLKFMVYLQKENIIDESGMPKERFSAEFPKEGPSILRIQQVVRGDSAAYFCASSPGGNSFMGTEAFFGQGTRLTVV.